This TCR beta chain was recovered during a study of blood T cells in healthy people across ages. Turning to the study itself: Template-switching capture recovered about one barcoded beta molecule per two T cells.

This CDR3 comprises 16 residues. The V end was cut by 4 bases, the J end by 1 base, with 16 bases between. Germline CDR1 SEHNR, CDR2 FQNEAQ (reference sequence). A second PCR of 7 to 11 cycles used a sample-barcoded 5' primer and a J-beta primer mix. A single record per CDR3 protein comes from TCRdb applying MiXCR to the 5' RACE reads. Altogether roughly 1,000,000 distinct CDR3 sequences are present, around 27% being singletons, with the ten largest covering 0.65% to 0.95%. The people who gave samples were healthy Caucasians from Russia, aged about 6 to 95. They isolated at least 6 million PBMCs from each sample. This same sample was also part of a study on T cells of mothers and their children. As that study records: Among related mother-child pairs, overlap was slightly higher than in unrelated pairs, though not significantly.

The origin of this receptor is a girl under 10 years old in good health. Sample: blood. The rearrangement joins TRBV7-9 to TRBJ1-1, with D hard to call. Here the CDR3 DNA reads TGTGCCAGCAGCTCGCGTGGGGAATGGAAGAACACTGAAGCTTTCTTT. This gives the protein CASSSRGEWKNTEAFF.